This T cell receptor beta chain was captured in a study of radiotherapy plus CTLA-4 blockade in lung cancer. The data were produced by immunoSEQ multiplex PCR, yet TCRdb's version contains in-frame clones alone and is incomplete. The sample includes roughly 30,000 clones, approximately 78% of them seen just once. The receptor was isolated from a human donor with non-small cell lung cancer who had stable disease on radiotherapy plus ipilimumab. The starting material was peripheral blood, obtained from a patient treated with radiotherapy plus ipilimumab.

This chain's CDR3 is CASSSYGYTF. The CDR3 DNA sequence: TGTGCCAGCAGCTCGTATGGCTACACCTTC. This rearrangement joins TRBV7-2 to TRBJ1-2; D gene unclear. The CDR3 has 10 amino acids. Germline assignment: CDR1 SGHTA and CDR2 FQGNSA. The V end was cut by 4 bases, the J end by 5 bases, with 2 bases between.